This record covers a single T cell receptor (beta chain). Antigen: not known. The CDR3 runs 14 residues. The V and J ends lost 7 bases and 3 bases respectively, with 10 bases between them. The germline V gene encodes CDR1 ENHRY and CDR2 SYGVKD. These data come from a study of post-analysis software for immune sequencing data. Overall study context: Relapsing-remitting, secondary progressive and progressive-relapsing forms made up the multiple sclerosis disease courses.

Study results and caveats: TRBV5-6, TRBV5-1 and TRBV20-1 were among five TRBV segments more frequent in patients than controls. Strong co-clustering by F measure was evident for samples that had been prepared in the same batch. Normalized Chao1 diversity in multiple sclerosis patients fell significantly below that of controls.

Built from TCR beta cDNA, the libraries had unique molecular identifiers in them. MiXCR was run by TCRdb on the PCR reads, yielding one entry per CDR3 protein. The top ten hold about 11% of the sample, which has hundreds of thousands of distinct CDR3 sequences, 55% to 60% seen once. The origin of this receptor is a girl aged 2-9 years with multiple sclerosis. Input material: blood. The chain employs TRBV10-3 and TRBJ2-6; D may be TRBD2 (5 bases). CDR3 in DNA: TGTGCCATCACGACGGGGAATGGGGCCAACGTCCTGACTTTC. Its translation is CAITTGNGANVLTF.